Below, 22 T cell receptor beta chains from the same sample are listed, as sequenced in a study of T cell responses to AZD1222 COVID-19 vaccine. The assay was immunoSEQ multiplex PCR, and TCRdb's table has in-frame clones only and misses some. The repertoire holds about 130,000 clones, about 80% seen once, with over 3.5% in the top ten. Sequencing was performed on peripheral blood, taken on day 0 of AZD1222 vaccination. These receptors all come from an adult in good health.

Turning to this clone: This may be a read error, as it is one base from a much larger clone. This rearrangement joins TRBV7-2 to TRBJ1-2; D may be TRBD1 (6 bases). Between the trimmed V and J ends, which lost 4 bases and 0 bases, there was a span of 9 bases. The CDR3 sequence is 14 residues long. The V gene's germline CDR1 is SGHTA and CDR2 FQGNSA. CDR3 in amino acids: CASSSQGPNYGYTF. The CDR3, as DNA: TGTGCCAGCAGCTCCCAGGGGCCTAACTATGGCTACACCTTC.

The chain is built from TRBV7-9 and TRBJ1-1; D is undetermined. V lost 1 base to trimming and J lost 1 base, with 7 bases between them. This CDR3 has 14 residues. Germline CDR1 SEHNR, CDR2 FQNEAQ (reference sequence). This CDR3 is CASSLGPPNTEAFF. CDR3 sequence (DNA): TGTGCCAGCAGCTTAGGACCACCGAACACTGAAGCTTTCTTT.

The V and J genes are TRBV15 and TRBJ1-5, with D perhaps TRBD1 (6 bases). V was trimmed by 8 bases and J by 3 bases, leaving 11 bases between them. CDR3 length: 13 amino acids. Germline V lookup: CDR1 LNHNV, CDR2 YYDKDF (reference sequence). CDR3 sequence reads: CATGGQFNQPQHF. For the CDR3, the DNA is TGTGCCACCGGAGGACAGTTCAATCAGCCCCAGCATTTT.

This chain connects TRBV5-1 to TRBJ1-4; TRBD1 is a possible D gene (5 bases). Germline lookup yields CDR1 SGHRS and CDR2 YFSETQ. The CDR3 covers 17 residues. The V gene lost 0 bases and the J gene lost 4 bases, with 16 bases spanning the gap. This CDR3 reads CASSLGTLQGRNEKLFF. CDR3 bases: TGCGCCAGCAGCTTGGGGACACTCCAGGGCCGTAATGAAAAACTGTTTTTT.

This rearrangement joins TRBV2 to TRBJ1-5; weak D call: TRBD1 (5 bases). Germline values: CDR1 SNHLY, CDR2 FYNNEI. Trimming cost V 3 bases and J 5 bases, with 14 bases left between them. The CDR3 totals 15 residues. The CDR3 loop is CASSEMGLEHQPQHF. In DNA form, the CDR3 reads TGTGCCAGCAGTGAGATGGGACTAGAGCATCAGCCCCAGCATTTT.

Only one count was recorded for this clone. The chain is built from TRBV14 and TRBJ1-4; 8 bases match TRBD1. Germline CDR1 is SGHDN and CDR2 is FVKESK. The CDR3 sequence is 14 residues long. Trimming took 4 bases from V and 5 from J; bases not matched to a gene: 3. The DNA of the CDR3 is TGTGCCAGCAGCCGGGACAGGATCAATGAAAAACTGTTTTTT. Translated: CASSRDRINEKLFF.

V usage is TRBV14 and J usage is TRBJ2-3; 9 bases agree with TRBD2. Germline assignment: CDR1 SGHDN and CDR2 FVKESK. Trimming at V came to 6 bases and at J to 5 bases, leaving 6 bases not matched to a gene. The CDR3 is 14 residues long. CDR3 sequence (DNA): TGTGCCAGCAGGGTTAGCGGGGGTGGAGATACGCAGTATTTT. It yields the protein CASRVSGGGDTQYF.

The chain carries TRBV28 and TRBJ1-2, with TRBD1 identical over 8 bases. J lost 7 bases, V lost 0 bases, and 7 bases had no gene match. The germline CDR1 and CDR2 sequences are MDHEN and SYDVKM. The CDR3 is 15 residues long. CDR3 amino acids: CASSLWDDRGSGYTF. The CDR3 bases are TGTGCCAGCAGTTTATGGGATGACAGGGGTTCTGGCTACACCTTC.

This clone was observed a single time. J is TRBJ2-3 and V is TRBV4-1; TRBD1 is a possible D gene (5 bases). Germline V lookup: CDR1 MGHRA, CDR2 YSYEKL. Trimming cost V 3 bases and J 0 bases, with 16 bases left between them. The CDR3 covers 17 residues. The chain's CDR3 is CASSQGDSYYSTDTQYF. The CDR3 bases are TGCGCCAGCAGCCAGGGCGACAGCTACTATAGCACAGATACGCAGTATTTT.

This clone was found once. This chain joins TRBV19 and TRBJ2-1, with a tentative D call TRBD2 (5 bases). The V and J ends lost 1 base and 0 bases respectively, with 10 bases between them. The CDR3 runs 16 residues. Germline V gene sequence: CDR1 LNHDA, CDR2 SQIVND (reference sequence). The CDR3 nucleotides read TGTGCCAGTAGTATAGTAGCGAGAACCTCCTACAATGAGCAGTTCTTC. As protein: CASSIVARTSYNEQFF.

The chain recombines TRBV28 with TRBJ1-2; D remains unclear. The CDR3 is made up of 12 amino acids. In germline, CDR1 is MDHEN, CDR2 SYDVKM. Trimming cost V 5 bases and J 2 bases, with 6 bases left between them. CDR3 sequence: CASSLVNYGYTF. CDR3 coding DNA: TGTGCCAGCAGTCTTGTCAACTATGGCTACACCTTC.

The rearrangement uses TRBV7-6 and TRBJ1-5, with TRBD1 matching 8 bases. This CDR3 spans 19 amino acids. Germline V lookup: CDR1 SGHVS, CDR2 FNYEAQ. After removal of 4 bases from V and 0 bases from J, the junction contained 14 bases not matched to a gene. The CDR3: CASSSTGDRGPFSNQPQHF. As DNA, the CDR3 is TGTGCCAGCAGCTCCACGGGAGACAGGGGTCCTTTTAGCAATCAGCCCCAGCATTTT.

V gene TRBV5-6 combines with J gene TRBJ2-7; 9 bases align to TRBD2. This CDR3 comprises 15 residues. Per the germline V gene, CDR1 is SGHDT and CDR2 is YYEEEE. The V segment lost 1 base and the J segment 4 bases; nucleotides outside the gene matches: 6. The CDR3 reads CASSLWLAGLYEQYF. The DNA for the CDR3 is TGTGCCAGCAGCTTGTGGCTAGCGGGGCTATACGAGCAGTACTTC. The full variable domain, with the rest looked up from reference TRBV5-6 and TRBJ2-7, is DAGVTQSPTHLIKTRGQQVTLRCSPKSGHDTVSWYQQALGQGPQFIFQYYEEEERQRGNFPDRFSGHQFPNYSSELNVNALLLGDSALYLCASSLWLAGLYEQYFGPGTRLTVT.

The chain joins TRBV9 to TRBJ1-6; D uncertain. Trimming stripped 2 bases from V and 7 bases from J, with 16 bases between. Germline CDR1 is SGDLS and CDR2 is YYNGEE. The CDR3 spans 16 residues. The DNA of the CDR3 is TGTGCCAGCAGCGTCGGTCGAAACAGAGCAAATTCACCCCTCCACTTT. Its translation is CASSVGRNRANSPLHF.

This chain connects TRBV28 to TRBJ1-2; tentative D call: TRBD1 (6 bases). The V gene's germline CDR1 is MDHEN and CDR2 SYDVKM. CDR3 size: 16 residues. Trimming left V 4 bases short and J 5 bases short, with 20 bases between. This CDR3 reads CASSSPPGGRLYGYTF. The CDR3 nucleotides are TGTGCCAGCAGTTCACCCCCTGGGGGCAGGTTATATGGCTACACCTTC.

This chain links TRBV19 with TRBJ2-6; weak D call: TRBD1 (6 bases). Trimming pared 5 bases from V and 4 bases from J, leaving 15 bases between. This CDR3 region has 16 residues. Germline values: CDR1 LNHDA, CDR2 SQIVND (reference sequence). CDR3 in DNA: TGTGCCAGTAGTGAAGGGACACTCGGGGGGGCCAACGTCCTGACTTTC. Translated: CASSEGTLGGANVLTF.

The V gene is TRBV21-1, the J gene TRBJ1-5; TRBD1 is the table's D call, not checked against the DNA. TRBV21-1 is a listed pseudogene. The CDR3 length is 17 residues. The CDR3 bases are TGTGCCAGCAGCCTACTACAGGGGGCCGGAAGCAATCAGCCCCAGCATTTT. Its translation: CASSLLQGAGSNQPQHF.

The CDR3 sequence: CASRMDRGNQPQHF. CDR3 nucleotides: TGTGCCAGTAGGATGGACCGGGGGAATCAGCCCCAGCATTTT. V gene TRBV19 combines with J gene TRBJ1-5; D possibly corresponds to TRBD1 (5 bases). The CDR3 spans 14 residues. The germline V gene has CDR1 LNHDA and CDR2 SQIVND (reference sequence). V lost 6 bases and J 4 bases, leaving 13 bases between the germline ends.

This clone appeared once. CDR3 in amino acids: CASSFLAGALSNQPQHF. The CDR3 nucleotides read TGTGCCAGCAGTTTCCTGGCAGGGGCGTTGAGCAATCAGCCCCAGCATTTT. The gene calls are TRBV28 and TRBJ1-5; weak D call: TRBD1 (6 bases). Looked up from germline, CDR1 is MDHEN and CDR2 is SYDVKM. This CDR3 is built from 17 residues. V lost 3 bases and J 1 base, leaving 16 bases between the germline ends.

The chain carries TRBV15 and TRBJ1-5; D uncertain. The V gene lost 4 bases and the J gene lost 2 bases, with 15 bases spanning the gap. Germline values: CDR1 LNHNV, CDR2 YYDKDF (reference sequence). CDR3 length: 16 amino acids. CDR3 amino acids: CATSTRHSGGNQPQHF. The CDR3 nucleotides read TGTGCCACCAGCACCCGACACTCAGGAGGCAATCAGCCCCAGCATTTT.

V usage is TRBV2 and J usage is TRBJ1-5; D remains unclear. The CDR3 covers 15 residues. Looked up from germline, CDR1 is SNHLY and CDR2 is FYNNEI. Deletions cut 7 bases from V and 0 bases from J, with 13 bases between. CDR3 DNA sequence: TGTGCCAGCAAAACTCACCAGACTAGCAATCAGCCCCAGCATTTT. It yields the protein CASKTHQTSNQPQHF. Full variable domain (outside the CDR3, taken from reference TRBV2 and TRBJ1-5): EPEVTQTPSHQVTQMGQEVILRCVPISNHLYFYWYRQILGQKVEFLVSFYNNEISEKSEIFDDQFSVERPDGSNFTLKIRSTKLEDSAMYFCASKTHQTSNQPQHFGDGTRLSIL.

The gene calls are TRBV5-6 and TRBJ2-2; TRBD1 might be the D (5 bases). This CDR3 has 17 amino acids. V gave up 0 bases and J gave up 1 base, with 13 bases separating them. Germline CDR1 reads SGHDT; CDR2 reads YYEEEE. The CDR3, as DNA: TGTGCCAGCAGCTTGGGAAACAGGATGATGAACACCGGGGAGCTGTTTTTT. It specifies CASSLGNRMMNTGELFF.